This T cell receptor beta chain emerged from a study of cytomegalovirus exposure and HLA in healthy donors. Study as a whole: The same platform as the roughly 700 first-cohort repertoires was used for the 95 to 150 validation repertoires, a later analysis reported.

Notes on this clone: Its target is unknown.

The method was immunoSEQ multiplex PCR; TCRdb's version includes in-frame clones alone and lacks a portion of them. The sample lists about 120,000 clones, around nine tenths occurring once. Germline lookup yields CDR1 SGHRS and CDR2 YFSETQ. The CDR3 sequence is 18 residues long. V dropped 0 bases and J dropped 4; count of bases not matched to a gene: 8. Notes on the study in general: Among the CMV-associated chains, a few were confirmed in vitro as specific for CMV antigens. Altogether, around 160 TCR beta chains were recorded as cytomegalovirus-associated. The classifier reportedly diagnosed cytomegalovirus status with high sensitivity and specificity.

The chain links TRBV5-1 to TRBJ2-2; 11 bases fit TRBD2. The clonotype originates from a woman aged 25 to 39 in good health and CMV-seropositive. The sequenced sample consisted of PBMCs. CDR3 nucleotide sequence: TGCGCCAGCAGCTTGGATCCGGGACTAGCGGAACTCACCGGGGAGCTGTTTTTT. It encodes CASSLDPGLAELTGELFF.